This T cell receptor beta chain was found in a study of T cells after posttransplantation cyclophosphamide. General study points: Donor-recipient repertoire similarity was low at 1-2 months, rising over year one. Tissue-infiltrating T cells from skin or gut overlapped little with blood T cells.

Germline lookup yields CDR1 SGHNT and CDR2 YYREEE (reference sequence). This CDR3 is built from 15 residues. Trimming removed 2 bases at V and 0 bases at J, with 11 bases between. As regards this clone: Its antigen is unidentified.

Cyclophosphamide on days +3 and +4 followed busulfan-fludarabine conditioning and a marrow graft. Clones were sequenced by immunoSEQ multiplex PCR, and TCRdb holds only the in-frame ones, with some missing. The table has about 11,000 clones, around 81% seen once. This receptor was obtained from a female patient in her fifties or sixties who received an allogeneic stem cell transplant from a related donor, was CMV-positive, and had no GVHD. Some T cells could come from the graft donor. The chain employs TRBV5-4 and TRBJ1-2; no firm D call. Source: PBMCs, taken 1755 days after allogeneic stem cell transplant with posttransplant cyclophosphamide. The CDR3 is CASSFTPAANYGYTF. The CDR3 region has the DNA TGTGCCAGCAGCTTTACACCCGCGGCTAACTATGGCTACACCTTC.